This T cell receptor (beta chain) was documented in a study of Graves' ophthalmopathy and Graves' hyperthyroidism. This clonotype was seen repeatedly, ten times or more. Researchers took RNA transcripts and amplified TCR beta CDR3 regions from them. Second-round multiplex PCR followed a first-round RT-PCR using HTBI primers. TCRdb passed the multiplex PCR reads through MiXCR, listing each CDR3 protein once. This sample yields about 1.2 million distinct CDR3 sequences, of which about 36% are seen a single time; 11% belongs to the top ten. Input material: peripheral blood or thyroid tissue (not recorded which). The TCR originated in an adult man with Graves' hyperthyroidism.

The CDR3 DNA follows: TGTGCCAGCAGCTTGACTCGGTACACTGAAGCTTTCTTT. This encodes CASSLTRYTEAFF. The chain employs TRBV5-6 and TRBJ1-1; D is unresolved. Germline V lookup: CDR1 SGHDT, CDR2 YYEEEE. The V end was cut by 1 base, the J end by 3 bases, with 7 bases between. This CDR3 has 13 amino acids.